The 5 T cell receptor beta chains reported below all come from one sample, sequenced in a study of cytomegalovirus exposure and HLA in healthy donors. PCR employed 60 Vbeta and 13 Jbeta primers. TCRdb keeps only in-frame clones here, not all; method: immunoSEQ multiplex PCR. The profile shows about 180,000 clones, under 85% of them singletons. Sequencing was done on a sample of PBMCs. These receptors all come from a man between 18 and 29 years old in good health and CMV-seronegative.

This chain uses TRBV27 with TRBJ2-2, with D perhaps matching TRBD2 (5 bases). From germline, CDR1 is MNHEY and CDR2 SMNVEV (reference sequence). With 6 bases removed from V and 1 base from J, the gap between germline ends came to 9 bases. The CDR3 sequence is 14 residues long. CDR3 DNA: TGTGCCAGCAGGGCGAGCGGGAACACCGGGGAGCTGTTTTTT. Translated, it gives CASRASGNTGELFF.

CDR3 protein: CASSPDRGPRRTEAFF. For the CDR3, the DNA is TGTGCCAGCTCACCGGACAGGGGACCGCGTCGCACTGAAGCTTTCTTT. The gene calls are TRBV18 and TRBJ1-1, with 9 nucleotides matching TRBD1. Germline CDR1 and CDR2: KGHSH and LQKENI. The J segment lost 4 bases and the V segment lost 3 bases, leaving 9 bases of the junction unmatched. The CDR3 spans 16 residues.

The gene calls are TRBV10-3 and TRBJ1-6, with 8 bases fitting TRBD1. The CDR3 length is 16 residues. Germline V gives CDR1 ENHRY, CDR2 SYGVKD. Losses at the gene ends were 1 base for V and 6 bases for J; bases not matched to a gene: 5. Here the CDR3 DNA reads TGTGCCATCAGTGAGTGGATGGGGACAGGTAATTCACCCCTCCACTTT. As protein: CAISEWMGTGNSPLHF.

V gene TRBV6-1 combines with J gene TRBJ2-1; the D gene is possibly TRBD1 (6 bases). The CDR3 is 15 amino acids. Germline CDR1 MNHNS, CDR2 SASEGT. V was clipped by 0 bases and J by 4 bases, with 10 bases between them. CDR3 nucleotide sequence: TGTGCCAGCAGTGAAGCCCTGGACAGATACAATGAGCAGTTCTTC. Translated: CASSEALDRYNEQFF.

This rearrangement joins TRBV28 to TRBJ2-7; a weak D match, TRBD2 (6 bases). V lost 7 bases and J 1 base, leaving 11 bases between the germline ends. The CDR3 loop spans 13 amino acids. CDR1 and CDR2 from the germline V gene are MDHEN and SYDVKM. CDR3 DNA: TGTGCCAGCATTGGGACTGAGTCCTACGAGCAGTACTTC. It specifies CASIGTESYEQYF. Full variable domain (rest looked up from reference TRBV28 and TRBJ2-7): DVKVTQSSRYLVKRTGEKVFLECVQDMDHENMFWYRQDPGLGLRLIYFSYDVKMKEKGDIPEGYSVSREKKERFSLILESASTNQTSMYLCASIGTESYEQYFGPGTRLTVT.